These 8 T cell receptor beta chains share one sample of origin, sequenced in a study of blood T cell repertoires in COVID-19. Profiled with immunoSEQ multiplex PCR; TCRdb holds only in-frame clones, not every one. The repertoire consists of some 500,000 clones, with approximately 91% occurring once and the leading ten covering around 8%. Sequenced material: peripheral blood. These receptors originate from a woman aged 45-65 years with COVID-19, enrolled during active disease.

The chain has TRBV7-2 and TRBJ2-3; D might be TRBD2 (6 bases). Trimming removed 1 base from V and 1 base from J, with 18 bases in between. CDR3 length equals 18 residues. Germline V lookup: CDR1 SGHTA, CDR2 FQGNSA. CDR3 in amino acids: CASSLEPLLAEGTDTQYF. CDR3 DNA sequence: TGTGCCAGCAGCTTAGAACCCCTACTAGCTGAGGGCACAGATACGCAGTATTTT.

This rearrangement joins TRBV5-1 to TRBJ2-2; 9 positions agree with TRBD1. The CDR3 is 16 amino acids. Germline CDR1 SGHRS, CDR2 YFSETQ. With V trimmed by 2 bases and J by 5 bases, 7 bases remained unmatched. CDR3 nucleotides: TGCGCCAGCAGCTTCGGGGACAGGGAAGGGACCGGGGAGCTGTTTTTT. Translation: CASSFGDREGTGELFF.

This clone was found once. J is TRBJ1-3 and V is TRBV11-2, with a weak D call TRBD1 (5 bases). This CDR3 comprises 15 residues. Germline CDR1 is SGHAT and CDR2 is FQNNGV. Trimming cost V 3 bases and J 2 bases, with 11 bases left between them. The CDR3 sequence: CASSLWGGTGNTIYF. The CDR3 nucleotides are TGTGCCAGCAGCTTGTGGGGGGGAACTGGAAACACCATATATTTT.

The count of this clone is one. The V and J genes are TRBV5-5 and TRBJ1-5; 9 bases fit TRBD1. V shed 0 bases, J shed 9 bases, and the junction held 10 bases outside the gene matches. In germline, CDR1 is SGHKS, CDR2 YYEKEE (reference sequence). CDR3 length equals 16 residues. CDR3 nucleotide sequence: TGTGCCAGCAGCTTGGGTGACAGGGGGGTTGTGAGGCCCCAGCATTTT. Translation: CASSLGDRGVVRPQHF. The full variable domain, rest sourced from reference TRBV5-5 and TRBJ1-5, is DAGVTQSPTHLIKTRGQQVTLRCSPISGHKSVSWYQQVLGQGPQFIFQYYEKEERGRGNFPDRFSARQFPNYSSELNVNALLLGDSALYLCASSLGDRGVVRPQHFGDGTRLSIL.

V usage is TRBV19 and J usage is TRBJ2-4; 12 positions match TRBD2. Germline V CDR1 and CDR2: LNHDA, SQIVND (reference sequence). The CDR3 length is 17 residues. The ends lost 5 bases at V and 11 bases at J; junction bases unmatched: 16. The CDR3 DNA sequence: TGTGCCAGTAGTCCCCGGACTAGCGGGGCCCCTGCGGTGGTTCAGTACTTC. Its protein is CASSPRTSGAPAVVQYF.

The rearrangement uses TRBV5-1 and TRBJ2-3, with 9 bases matching TRBD2. The V and J ends lost 2 bases and 3 bases, in that order; junction bases with no gene match: 1. CDR1 and CDR2 (germline): SGHRS, YFSETQ. The CDR3 runs to 14 residues. The CDR3 is CASSFSGGTDTQYF. CDR3 sequence (DNA): TGCGCCAGCAGCTTTAGCGGGGGAACAGATACGCAGTATTTT.

This clone has only one observation. The gene calls are TRBV7-9 and TRBJ1-2; TRBD1 might be the D (6 bases). Deletions cut 5 bases from V and 7 bases from J, with 14 bases between. CDR3 length: 13 amino acids. The V gene's germline CDR1 is SEHNR and CDR2 FQNEAQ (reference sequence). This CDR3 reads CASSLSGESGYTF. For the CDR3, the DNA is TGTGCCAGCAGCCTATCAGGGGAGAGTGGCTACACCTTC.

The V call is TRBV2, the J call TRBJ2-3; TRBD1 might be the D (5 bases). Germline CDR1 SNHLY, CDR2 FYNNEI. CDR3 size: 14 residues. V gave up 8 bases and J gave up 0 bases, with 12 bases separating them. CDR3 protein: CASLGVVSTDTQYF. The CDR3 coding sequence is TGTGCCAGCCTAGGGGTAGTTAGCACAGATACGCAGTATTTT.